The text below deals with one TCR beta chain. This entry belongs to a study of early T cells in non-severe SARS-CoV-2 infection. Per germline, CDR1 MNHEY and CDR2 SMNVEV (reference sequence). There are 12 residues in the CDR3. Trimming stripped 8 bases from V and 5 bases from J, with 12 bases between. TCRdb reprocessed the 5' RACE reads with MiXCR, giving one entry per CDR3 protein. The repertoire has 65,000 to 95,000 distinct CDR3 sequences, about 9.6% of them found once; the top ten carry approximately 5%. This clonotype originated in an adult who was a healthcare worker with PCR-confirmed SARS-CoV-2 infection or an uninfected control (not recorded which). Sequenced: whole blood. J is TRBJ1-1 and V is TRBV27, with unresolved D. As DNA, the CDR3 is TGTGCCAGCGGGATTAGAGGGACTGAAGCTTTCTTT. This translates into CASGIRGTEAFF.